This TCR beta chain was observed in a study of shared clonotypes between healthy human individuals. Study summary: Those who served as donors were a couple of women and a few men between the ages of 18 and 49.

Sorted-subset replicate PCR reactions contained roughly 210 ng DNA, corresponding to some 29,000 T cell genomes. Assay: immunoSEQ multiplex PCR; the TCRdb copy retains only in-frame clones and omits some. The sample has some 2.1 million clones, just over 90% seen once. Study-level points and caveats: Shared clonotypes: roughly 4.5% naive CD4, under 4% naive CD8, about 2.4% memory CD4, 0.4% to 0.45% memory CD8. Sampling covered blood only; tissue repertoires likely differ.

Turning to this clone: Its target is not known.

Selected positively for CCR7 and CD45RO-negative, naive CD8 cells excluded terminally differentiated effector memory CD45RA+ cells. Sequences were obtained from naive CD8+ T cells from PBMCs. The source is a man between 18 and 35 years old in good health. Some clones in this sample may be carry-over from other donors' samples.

The CDR3, as DNA: TGTGCCAGCAGCGCCGGACAGGGTTCGAAGACCCAGTACTTC. Encoded protein: CASSAGQGSKTQYF. This sequence joins TRBV9 and TRBJ2-5; 8 nucleotides line up with TRBD1. There are 14 residues in the CDR3. The ends lost 3 bases at V and 6 bases at J; junction bases unmatched: 7. Germline V gene data show CDR1 as SGDLS and CDR2 as YYNGEE.